This TCR beta chain is drawn from a study of blood T cell repertoires in COVID-19. At the level of the study: Specimens from acute and convalescent COVID-19 originated in the United States, Italy and Spain. The analysed material was cDNA or gDNA that came from T cells, B-cell-depleted T cells, or PBMCs.

Source study methods: Estimation of nucleated cell counts was performed using reference gene primer amplification. Clones were read by immunoSEQ multiplex PCR, and TCRdb kept only the in-frame ones, dropping some. V, J and clone size derive from that table, while D and trimming were established from the DNA sequence. Of approximately 210,000 clones in the sample, approximately 82% were seen once. Resolution of symptoms, clearance, or two negative PCRs was present in recovered Cohort 3 donors. The specimen was PBMCs or T cells enriched from blood (not recorded which). The receptor's source is a man aged 40-49 years who had recovered from COVID-19.

The CDR3 DNA follows: TGTGCCAGCAGCTTGTCCGGGGGGCCCAATCAGCCCCAGCATTTT. Translating it yields CASSLSGGPNQPQHF. The chain uses TRBV5-5 and TRBJ1-5; maybe TRBD1 (6 bases). The CDR3 sequence is 15 residues long. Germline V gene data show CDR1 as SGHKS and CDR2 as YYEKEE (reference sequence). Trimming stripped 1 base from V and 3 bases from J, with 11 bases between.